Each of the 11 T cell receptor beta chains below was sequenced from the same sample in a study of immune characterization of retroperitoneal liposarcoma. Each CDR3 protein gets one entry after TCRdb re-called the PCR reads with MiXCR. The repertoire holds some 4,000 distinct CDR3 sequences, with about a third as singletons. The sample taken for sequencing was tumor tissue. The source of these receptors is a male donor with retroperitoneal liposarcoma.

This clonotype was detected ten times or more. This sequence joins TRBV7-8 and TRBJ2-1; 15 bases agree with TRBD2. Germline CDR1 and CDR2: SGHVS and FQNEAQ. J was trimmed by 7 bases and V by 5 bases; bases with no gene match: 3. There are 15 residues in the CDR3. This CDR3 is CASSLGTSGRNEQFF. The CDR3 coding sequence is TGTGCCAGCAGCCTCGGGACTAGCGGGAGGAATGAGCAGTTCTTC.

This clonotype was seen ten or more times. V usage is TRBV6-7 and J usage is TRBJ2-3, with D possibly being TRBD1 (5 bases). TRBV6-7 is noted as an ORF with a role that remains uncertain. The CDR3 has 17 amino acids. The V and J ends lost 2 bases and 3 bases respectively, with 18 bases between them. The DNA for the CDR3 is TGTGCCAGCAGTTACCTCCCGAGTTGGGGCTTTACAGATACGCAGTATTTT. It is translated as CASSYLPSWGFTDTQYF.

The rearrangement links TRBV12-3 or TRBV12-4 to TRBJ2-3; 7 bases align to TRBD1. V was clipped by 5 bases and J by 0 bases; unmatched bases: 5. The CDR3 has 15 residues. The CDR3 region is CASSRDRASTDTQYF. The CDR3 nucleotides are TGTGCCAGCAGTAGGGACAGAGCTAGCACAGATACGCAGTATTTT.

This rearrangement joins TRBV6-6 to TRBJ2-3; TRBD1 or TRBD2 may be the D gene (6 bases each). In germline, CDR1 is MNHNY, CDR2 SVGAGI (reference sequence). Trimming left V 3 bases short and J 11 bases short, with 30 bases between. The CDR3 totals 18 residues. CDR3 coding DNA: TGTGCCAGCAGTTATTCTCATACGAGCGGTCGCGGGGACAATGAGCAGTATTTT. Protein: CASSYSHTSGRGDNEQYF.

The gene calls are TRBV14 and TRBJ2-1; 7 bases align to TRBD2. The last part of the DNA fits TRBJ2-7 better; the J call may be wrong. The CDR3 runs to 18 residues. CDR1 is SGHDN and CDR2 is FVKESK in the germline V gene. CDR3 nucleotides: TGTGCCAGCAGCCCAGCGGGATTTATTCCTACCGGGTACAATGAGCAGTACTTC. This translates into CASSPAGFIPTGYNEQYF.

With respect to this clonotype: An end of the junction does not agree with germline; a read error may underlie this. The chain has TRBV6-1 and TRBJ2-1; D unclear. The CDR3 runs to 15 residues. Germline V gives CDR1 MNHNS, CDR2 SASEGT. The CDR3 is CASRDGRAPFHEQLF. The CDR3 coding sequence is TGTGCCAGCAGGGACGGACGGGCCCCCTTCCATGAGCAGTTATTC.

V is TRBV7-6 and J is TRBJ2-3; 12 positions agree with TRBD2. The better agreement between TRBJ2-7 and the DNA end casts doubt on the J call. The CDR3 loop spans 14 amino acids. Germline V CDR1 and CDR2: SGHVS, FNYEAQ. The CDR3 loop reads CASNLAGGQDEQYF. The CDR3 bases are TGTGCCAGCAACCTAGCGGGAGGGCAAGATGAGCAGTACTTC.

The rearrangement links TRBV6-6 to TRBJ2-5, with a weak D call TRBD1 (6 bases). V shed 9 bases and J shed 5 bases, with 19 bases lying between them. From germline, CDR1 is MNHNY and CDR2 SVGAGI (reference sequence). The CDR3 has 14 amino acids. DNA of the CDR3: TGTGCCAGTAGATCCACAGGGTACAGTGAGACCCAGTACTTC. Translating it yields CASRSTGYSETQYF.

V and J are TRBV10-2 and TRBJ2-4, with D unclear. CDR1 and CDR2 (germline): WSHSY, SAAADI. The CDR3 covers 16 residues. The germline V and J ends were trimmed by 1 base and 3 bases, with 13 bases remaining between them. The CDR3 region is CASSELGRVGKNIQYF. DNA of the CDR3: TGCGCCAGCAGTGAGTTGGGAAGGGTTGGCAAAAACATTCAGTACTTC.

There are a few counts of this clonotype. The chain recombines TRBV20-1 with TRBJ2-1; 7 bases fit TRBD2. Germline values: CDR1 DFQATT, CDR2 SNEGSKA (reference sequence). V trimming: 6 bases; J trimming: 7 bases; junction bases outside the gene matches: 3. CDR3 length: 11 residues. CDR3 DNA: TGCAGTGCAAGACTAGCAAATGAGCAGTTCTTC. Translated: CSARLANEQFF.

By proportion, this clonotype is medium-sized. The V call is TRBV12-3 or TRBV12-4, the J call TRBJ2-5; 8 bases map to TRBD1. V was pared by 3 bases and J by 5 bases, with 2 bases of the junction left unmatched. CDR3 length: 13 amino acids. The CDR3 nucleotides read TGTGCCAGCAGTTTTTCAGGGGGCGAGACCCAGTACTTC. Translation gives CASSFSGGETQYF.